This TCR beta chain derives from a study of OX40 agonist ivuxolimab in advanced cancers. With respect to the entire study: Ivuxolimab was an agonistic, fully human IgG2 monoclonal antibody directed against OX40 (CD134), a costimulatory receptor. Intravenous ivuxolimab was administered to patients every 2 weeks at six dose levels: 0.01, 0.1, 0.3, 1.5, 3 and 10 mg/kg. Of the approximately 50 dose-escalation patients, hepatocellular carcinoma was present in approximately 20, melanoma in around 15, renal cell carcinoma in 9 and head and neck cancer in 9. The dose-escalation cohort was around 84% male with a mean age of approximately 60 years, ranging from roughly 23 to 79. Patients were allowed to have had prior anti-PD-1, anti-PD-L1 or anti-CTLA-4 therapy, and around 40% of the dose-escalation patients had previously received checkpoint inhibitors. Partial responses were achieved by three dose-escalation patients, of whom one had hepatocellular carcinoma and two had cutaneous melanoma. Peripheral TCRbeta sequencing was intended to test whether TCR sequence diversity was altered and clonal T-cell expansion was caused by ivuxolimab. The paper covers the monotherapy dose-escalation part of the phase I ivuxolimab trial, which included N = 52 patients. General conclusions and limits of the study: Low levels of normalized T-cell clonal expansion were also seen in some patients who did not respond. The antigen specificity of the peripheral T cells that underwent clonal expansion was not determined. At doses of 0.1 to 3.0 mg/kg, clonal expansion of both CD4+ and CD8+ blood T cells was observed from baseline to week 6. In the 0.1-3.0 mg/kg groups, partial responders were among the patients with the lowest normalized peripheral clonal expansion, particularly in CD8+ T cells. After ivuxolimab, CD8+ T cells had more expanded clones than CD4+ T cells on average.

The CDR3 runs 15 residues from the cysteine to the phenylalanine. The only DNA kept is the CDR3, 45 bases in frame from the first base. V is clipped by 1 base and J by 5 bases, and the sequence between their germline boundaries is 11 bases long. CDR1 and CDR2, per the germline V gene, are SGHVS and FNYEAQ. To sequence the TCRbeta CDR3 region, genomic DNA was isolated from the sorted cells. The immunoSEQ Assay was used to sequence the TCRbeta CDR3 regions. This immuneACCESS table, as held by TCRdb, lists in-frame sequences with V and J called but not all clones. Of the missing ones, under half trace to an unresolved V gene in checked studies; the others have no known cause. The sample table holds around 55,000 clones, of which roughly nine tenths were seen once. The top ten hold about 12% of the sample. About this clone: Which antigen it targets is not known. No much larger clone exists at a distance of one base, and base qualities are not known.

Patients with a history of autoimmune disease or receiving systemic immunosuppression were excluded from the trial. In every dose cohort, peripheral blood was drawn for TCR sequencing at baseline, cycle 4 day 1, and cycle 7 day 1. The samples were drawn from a first-in-human, open-label, multicenter phase I dose-escalation trial of ivuxolimab. The trial enrolled adults with locally advanced or metastatic head and neck squamous cell, hepatocellular, melanoma or renal cell carcinoma. CD4+ and CD8+ T cells were sorted separately from peripheral blood before TCR sequencing. The sample consisted of CD4+ or CD8+ T cells sorted from blood, taken in a trial of the OX40 agonist ivuxolimab. The V gene is TRBV7-6 and the J gene is TRBJ2-2; the best D guess is TRBD2, with 6 bases matching. The TCR sequence derives from an adult with an advanced solid tumor such as melanoma, head and neck, liver or kidney cancer. CDR3 protein: CASSLVLGGTGELFF. The sequenced DNA is TGTGCCAGCAGCTTAGTTCTAGGAGGGACCGGGGAGCTGTTTTTT.